These 6 T cell receptor beta chains were all obtained from the same sample, sequenced in a study of shared clonotypes between healthy human individuals. Some clones are missing from TCRdb's copy, which holds only in-frame ones; the method was immunoSEQ multiplex PCR. The table has 2,500,000 or so clones, just over 90% seen once. The sequenced sample consisted of naive CD4+ T cells sorted from blood. The subset: CD45RA+ positively selected. The origin of the receptors is a man aged 18 to 29 in good health.

The chain recombines TRBV28 with TRBJ1-6, with TRBD1 identical over 9 bases. This CDR3 is 17 amino acids long. J was trimmed by 7 bases and V by 5 bases; bases with no gene match: 12. Germline V lookup: CDR1 MDHEN, CDR2 SYDVKM. The CDR3 reads CASSRLGTGRGNSPLHF. As DNA, the CDR3 is TGTGCCAGCAGTCGGCTTGGGACAGGGCGAGGGAATTCACCCCTCCACTTT.

The chain couples TRBV19 to TRBJ1-2; 11 nucleotides line up with TRBD1. The CDR3 covers 15 residues. Losses at the gene ends were 3 bases for V and 6 bases for J; bases not matched to a gene: 6. Germline V gene data show CDR1 as LNHDA and CDR2 as SQIVND (reference sequence). The CDR3 DNA reads TGTGCCAGTAGTATCCGGGGACAGGGGGGAGATGGCTACACCTTC. As protein: CASSIRGQGGDGYTF. Full variable domain (rest looked up from reference TRBV19 and TRBJ1-2): DGGITQSPKYLFRKEGQNVTLSCEQNLNHDAMYWYRQDPGQGLRLIYYSQIVNDFQKGDIAEGYSVSREKKESFPLTVTSAQKNPTAFYLCASSIRGQGGDGYTFGSGTRLTVV.

The chain is built from TRBV19 and TRBJ1-1; D gene unclear. Trimming removed 7 bases from V and 1 base from J, with 13 bases in between. The CDR3 spans 14 residues. CDR1 and CDR2 (germline): LNHDA, SQIVND (reference sequence). This CDR3 is CASTSGRQNTEAFF. CDR3 DNA: TGTGCCAGTACCTCCGGCAGGCAGAACACTGAAGCTTTCTTT.

The CDR3 spells CASSVGGTGGIYEQYF. CDR3 nucleotide sequence: TGTGCCAGCAGCGTAGGCGGGACAGGGGGGATTTACGAGCAGTACTTC. The rearrangement links TRBV9 to TRBJ2-7, with 11 bases that match TRBD1. V lost 0 bases, J lost 4 bases, and 6 bases stayed unmatched. Germline-derived CDR1 and CDR2 are SGDLS and YYNGEE. The CDR3 is 16 amino acids.

Of note for this clone: Other nucleotide sequences from this sample produce the same CDR3. This chain joins TRBV4-3 and TRBJ2-7; 9 bases are shared with TRBD1. Germline V gene sequence: CDR1 LGHNA, CDR2 YSLEER. The length of the CDR3 is 13 residues. J lost 3 bases, V lost 3 bases, and 0 bases had no gene match. The CDR3 protein is CASSQDRGYEQYF. The CDR3, as DNA: TGCGCCAGCAGCCAGGACAGGGGCTACGAGCAGTACTTC.

The J gene is TRBJ1-6, the V gene TRBV19; D is unclear. The germline gives CDR1 LNHDA, CDR2 SQIVND (reference sequence). The length of the CDR3 is 13 residues. V shed 5 bases and J shed 6 bases, with 8 bases lying between them. The CDR3 sequence is CASSGSLNSPLHF. The CDR3 DNA reads as TGTGCCAGTAGTGGGTCCCTTAATTCACCCCTCCACTTT.